This T cell receptor (beta chain) came from a study of cytomegalovirus exposure and HLA in healthy donors. General observations from the study: Both high specificity and high sensitivity reportedly marked the classifier's diagnosis of cytomegalovirus status. Analysis performed later found roughly 18,000 TCR beta sequences associated with HLA alleles at 0.05 false discovery rate. CMV antigen specificity was confirmed in vitro for a few CMV-associated chains. In a later analysis, across HLA loci, associated TCR counts were highest for DRB1, lowest for HLA-C.

The germline V gene has CDR1 SGDLS and CDR2 YYNGEE. The CDR3 consists of 15 residues. The ends lost 7 bases at V and 2 bases at J; junction bases unmatched: 8. PCR amplification relied on 60 Vbeta primers (plus 13 Jbeta primers). Profiled with immunoSEQ multiplex PCR; TCRdb holds only in-frame clones, not every one. The data show approximately 170,000 clones, roughly 80% seen once. About this clone: Its target is not known.

Sequencing was carried out using PBMCs. The sequence came from a man aged 45-65 years in good health and CMV-seropositive. V and J are TRBV9 and TRBJ2-3, with 9 bases lining up with TRBD2. CDR3 DNA sequence: TGTGCCAGCGACAGAGCGGGGGGCCTCACAGATACGCAGTATTTT. Translating it yields CASDRAGGLTDTQYF.